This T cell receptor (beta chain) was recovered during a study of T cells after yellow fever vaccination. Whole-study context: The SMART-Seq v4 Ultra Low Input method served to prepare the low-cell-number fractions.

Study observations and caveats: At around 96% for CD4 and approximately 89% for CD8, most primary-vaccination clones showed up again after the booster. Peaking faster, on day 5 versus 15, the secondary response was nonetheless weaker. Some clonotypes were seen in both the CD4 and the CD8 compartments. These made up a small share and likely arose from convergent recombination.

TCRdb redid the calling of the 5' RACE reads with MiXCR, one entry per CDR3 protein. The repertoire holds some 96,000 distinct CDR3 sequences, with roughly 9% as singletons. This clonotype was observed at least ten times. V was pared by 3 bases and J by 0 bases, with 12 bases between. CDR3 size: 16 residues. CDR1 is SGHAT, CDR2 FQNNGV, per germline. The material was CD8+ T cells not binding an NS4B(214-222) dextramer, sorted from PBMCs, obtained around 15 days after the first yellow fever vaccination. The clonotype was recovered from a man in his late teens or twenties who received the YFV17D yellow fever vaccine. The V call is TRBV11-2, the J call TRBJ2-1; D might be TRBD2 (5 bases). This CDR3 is CASSFSGFRSYNEQFF. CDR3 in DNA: TGTGCCAGCAGCTTTTCGGGATTTCGCTCCTACAATGAGCAGTTCTTC.